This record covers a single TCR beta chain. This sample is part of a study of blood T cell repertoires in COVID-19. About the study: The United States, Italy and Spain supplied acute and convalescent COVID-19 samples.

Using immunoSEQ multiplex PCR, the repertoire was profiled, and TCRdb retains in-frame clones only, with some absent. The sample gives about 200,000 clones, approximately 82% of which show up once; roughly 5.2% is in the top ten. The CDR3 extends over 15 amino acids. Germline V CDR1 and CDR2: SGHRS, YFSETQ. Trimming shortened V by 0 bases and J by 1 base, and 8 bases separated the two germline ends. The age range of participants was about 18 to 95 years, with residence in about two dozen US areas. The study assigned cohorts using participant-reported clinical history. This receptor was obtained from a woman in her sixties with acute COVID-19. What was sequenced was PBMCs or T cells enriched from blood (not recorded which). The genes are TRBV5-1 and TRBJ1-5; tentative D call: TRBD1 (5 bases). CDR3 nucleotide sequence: TGCGCCAGCAGCTTGGTGGGGGGGAGCAATCAGCCCCAGCATTTT. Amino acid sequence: CASSLVGGSNQPQHF.